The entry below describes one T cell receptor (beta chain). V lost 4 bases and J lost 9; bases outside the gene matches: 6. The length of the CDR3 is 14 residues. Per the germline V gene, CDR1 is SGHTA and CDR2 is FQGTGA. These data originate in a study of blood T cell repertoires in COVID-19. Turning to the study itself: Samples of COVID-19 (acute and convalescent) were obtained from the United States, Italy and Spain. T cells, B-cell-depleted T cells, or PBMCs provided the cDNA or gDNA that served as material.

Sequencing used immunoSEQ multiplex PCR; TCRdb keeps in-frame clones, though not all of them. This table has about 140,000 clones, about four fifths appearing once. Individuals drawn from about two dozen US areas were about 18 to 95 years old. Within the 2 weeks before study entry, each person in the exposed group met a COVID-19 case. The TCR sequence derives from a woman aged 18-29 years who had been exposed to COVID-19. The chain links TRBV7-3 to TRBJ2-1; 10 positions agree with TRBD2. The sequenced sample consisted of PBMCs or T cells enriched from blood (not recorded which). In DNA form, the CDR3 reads TGTGCCAGCAGCTCAACTAGCGGGATTGTTGAGCAGTTCTTC. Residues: CASSSTSGIVEQFF.